These T cell receptor beta chains were read from a single sample in a study of T cells after yellow fever vaccination. TCRdb re-called the 5' RACE reads with MiXCR, one entry per CDR3 protein. The table includes about 350,000 distinct CDR3 sequences, 7% to 9% detected once. The sample in question was PBMCs, obtained approximately 40 days after the first yellow fever vaccination. The receptors were sampled from a man younger than 35 who received the YFV17D yellow fever vaccine. CDR3s include the opening cysteine and the closing phenylalanine or tryptophan. D genes are given only for firm matches. Only some rows state a clone size, as once, few, many or a class for expanded clones.

TRBJ2-3,TRBV24-1,TRBD1,many,CATRGGGDTQYF,TGTGCCACCAGAGGGGGCGGAGATACGCAGTATTTT
TRBJ2-6,TRBV4-3,.,many,CASSQAWAIPSSGANVLTF,TGCGCCAGCAGCCAAGCCTGGGCGATCCCGAGCTCTGGGGCCAACGTCCTGACTTTC
TRBJ1-1,TRBV3-1,.,few,CASSQRTYTEAFF,TGTGCCAGCAGCCAAAGGACTTACACTGAAGCTTTCTTT
TRBJ2-7,TRBV19,.,.,CASSIRAYSYEQYF,TGTGCCAGTAGTATACGTGCATACTCCTACGAGCAGTACTTC
TRBJ2-3,TRBV7-2,.,.,CASSLAQWTTDTDTQYF,TGTGCCAGCAGCTTAGCGCAGTGGACGACCGACACAGATACGCAGTATTTT
TRBJ2-4,TRBV5-5,.,few,CASSLEGLAKNIQYF,TGTGCCAGCAGCTTGGAGGGTTTGGCCAAAAACATTCAGTACTTC
TRBJ1-5,TRBV28,.,few,CASQVGFSNQPQHF,TGTGCCAGCCAGGTGGGTTTTAGCAATCAGCCCCAGCATTTT
TRBJ2-3,TRBV5-1,.,.,CASIEFASTDTQYF,TGCGCCAGCATCGAATTCGCTAGCACAGATACGCAGTATTTT
TRBJ2-2,TRBV10-3,TRBD1,.,CAISGNRGQGGELFF,TGTGCCATCAGTGGTAACAGGGGGCAAGGCGGGGAGCTGTTTTTT
TRBJ2-3,TRBV27,TRBD1,many,CASSLTPGQGARDTQYF,TGTGCCAGCAGTTTAACCCCGGGACAGGGGGCGCGAGATACGCAGTATTTT
TRBJ2-1,TRBV4-2,TRBD2,.,CASSPPGERGGLIEQFF,TGTGCCAGCAGCCCCCCTGGGGAGCGGGGGGGCCTGATTGAGCAGTTCTTC
TRBJ2-7,TRBV6-1,.,few,CASSNSGGYSPYEQYF,TGTGCCAGCAGTAATAGTGGGGGCTACTCTCCCTACGAGCAGTACTTC
TRBJ2-6,TRBV5-4,.,.,CASTSGGRPSGANVLTF,TGTGCCAGCACCTCGGGGGGCCGCCCCTCTGGGGCCAACGTCCTGACTTTC
TRBJ1-6,TRBV25-1,TRBD1,.,CASRGDRSSYNSPLHF,TGTGCCAGCAGGGGGGACAGGAGCTCCTATAATTCACCCCTCCACTTT
TRBJ1-6,TRBV5-1,.,.,CASSVQTAVNGSPLHF,TGCGCCAGCAGCGTCCAGACGGCCGTAAACGGTTCACCCCTCCACTTT
TRBJ1-1,TRBV5-1,.,few,CASSFRGGSVTEAFF,TGCGCCAGCAGCTTTAGGGGCGGCAGTGTCACTGAAGCTTTCTTT
TRBJ2-5,TRBV7-9,.,.,CASSLAVDGETQYF,TGTGCCAGCAGCTTAGCCGTGGACGGGGAGACCCAGTACTTC
TRBJ1-2,TRBV6-1,TRBD1,few,CASSRTGTGIYGYTF,TGTGCCAGCAGCCGGACCGGGACAGGGATTTATGGCTACACCTTC
TRBJ2-6,TRBV20-1,.,few,CSARDRGSNVLTF,TGCAGTGCTAGAGATCGGGGTTCCAACGTCCTGACTTTC
TRBJ2-3,TRBV7-6,TRBD1,few,CASSLGEGASTDTQYF,TGTGCCAGCAGCTTAGGCGAGGGGGCTAGCACAGATACGCAGTATTTT
TRBJ2-1,TRBV7-6,TRBD2,.,CASSFHGGGAYNEQFF,TGTGCCAGCAGCTTCCACGGCGGGGGGGCTTACAATGAGCAGTTCTTC
TRBJ2-5,TRBV27,TRBD2,few,CASSRTRLAGEQETQYF,TGTGCCAGCAGTCGGACAAGACTAGCGGGAGAGCAAGAGACCCAGTACTTC
TRBJ1-1,TRBV28,.,many,CASNRGNTEAFF,TGTGCCAGCAATCGGGGGAACACTGAAGCTTTCTTT
TRBJ2-4,TRBV3-1,TRBD2,few,CASSQNSGGAKNIQYF,TGTGCCAGCAGCCAAAATAGCGGGGGGGCCAAAAACATTCAGTACTTC
TRBJ2-3,TRBV9,.,.,CASSSGAGGTDTQYF,TGTGCCAGCAGCTCAGGGGCCGGGGGCACAGATACGCAGTATTTT
TRBJ2-1,TRBV5-1,TRBD2,few,CASSLRGDRQNNEQFF,TGCGCCAGCAGCCTCCGGGGGGATCGACAAAACAATGAGCAGTTCTTC
TRBJ2-7,TRBV5-5,.,.,CASSLSSTGSYEQYF,TGTGCCAGCAGCTTGTCGTCGACAGGATCCTACGAGCAGTACTTC
TRBJ2-5,TRBV28,.,.,CASIRNTGWETQYF,TGTGCCAGCATCCGGAACACGGGGTGGGAGACCCAGTACTTC
TRBJ1-5,TRBV4-1,.,few,CASSQETRSRGNQPQHF,TGCGCCAGCAGCCAAGAAACCCGCTCGAGGGGCAATCAGCCCCAGCATTTT
TRBJ1-1,TRBV18,.,.,CASSPSGQPNTEAFF,TGTGCCAGCTCACCATCAGGACAGCCGAACACTGAAGCTTTCTTT
TRBJ1-2,TRBV11-2,TRBD1,many,CASSPLDRAGDGYTF,TGTGCCAGCAGCCCCCTAGACAGGGCGGGGGATGGCTACACCTTC
TRBJ2-1,TRBV4-3,.,few,CASSHKFRGYDEQFF,TGCGCCAGCAGCCATAAATTCAGGGGTTATGATGAGCAGTTCTTC
TRBJ1-6,TRBV7-9,.,many,CASSLRRGYSPLHF,TGTGCCAGCAGCTTAAGACGGGGATATTCACCCCTCCACTTT
TRBJ2-2,TRBV12-5,.,many,CASGFGGQGNTGELFF,TGTGCTAGTGGTTTCGGTGGGCAGGGAAACACCGGGGAGCTGTTTTTT
TRBJ2-3,TRBV6-5,.,.,CASSYAGTGTDTQYF,TGTGCCAGCAGTTACGCGGGTACTGGCACAGATACGCAGTATTTT
TRBJ2-5,TRBV6-5,.,few,CASSYTRDQETQYF,TGTGCCAGCAGTTATACCAGGGACCAAGAGACCCAGTACTTC
TRBJ1-4,TRBV7-2,.,.,CASSLDTRIEKLFF,TGTGCCAGCAGCTTAGACACACGGATTGAAAAACTGTTTTTT
TRBJ2-3,TRBV9,.,.,CASSVTGIFTDTQYF,TGTGCCAGCAGCGTCACAGGGATCTTCACAGATACGCAGTATTTT
TRBJ2-3,TRBV5-1,.,few,CASSLAGITDTQYF,TGCGCCAGCAGCTTGGCCGGAATCACAGATACGCAGTATTTT
TRBJ2-1,TRBV6-5,TRBD2,few,CASSYSRGASDNEQFF,TGTGCCAGCAGTTACTCGCGGGGGGCCTCTGACAATGAGCAGTTCTTC
TRBJ2-3,TRBV5-1,.,many,CASSLSRTDTQYF,TGCGCCAGCAGCTTGTCCCGCACAGATACGCAGTATTTT
TRBJ2-7,TRBV11-2,.,few,CASSPRPDGPYEQYF,TGTGCCAGCAGCCCGCGTCCGGACGGACCATACGAGCAGTACTTC
TRBJ1-6,TRBV4-3,.,.,CASSQDRDTTTPLHF,TGCGCCAGCAGCCAAGACCGGGACACAACGACACCCCTCCACTTT
TRBJ2-2,TRBV7-7,TRBD1,many,CASSTRSTGGSLFF,TGTGCTAGCAGCACTAGATCGACAGGGGGAAGTCTGTTTTTT
TRBJ2-7,TRBV11-2,TRBD1,few,CASSLATGQGSYEQYF,TGTGCCAGCAGCTTAGCAACAGGACAGGGATCCTACGAGCAGTACTTC
TRBJ1-5,TRBV5-1,.,few,CASSLGAGAREPQHF,TGCGCCAGCAGCCTGGGGGCGGGGGCGCGAGAGCCCCAGCATTTT